A single T cell receptor beta chain is shown here with its context. Its antigen is not identified. V was shortened by 3 bases and J by 2 bases, with 5 bases between the two germline ends. Germline CDR1 is WSHSY and CDR2 is SAAADI. CDR3 size: 13 residues. The data derive from a study of T cell repertoires in cytomegalovirus infection. Study-wide context: Shared public TCR beta signatures pointed to both CMV infection and a matching HLA type. Findings and caveats of the study: The ex vivo response showed dominance by HLA-C-restricted CMV-specific TCR beta clonotypes.

Via MiXCR, TCRdb re-called the reads, giving one row per CDR3 protein. In the table there are around 450,000 distinct CDR3 sequences, approximately 32% of which are singletons. The chain carries TRBV10-2 and TRBJ1-5; unclear D gene. The source of this sequence is a human donor in good health (CMV status not recorded). Some clones in this sample may be carry-over from other donors' samples. Sequenced input: PBMCs. CDR3 nucleotide sequence: TGCGCCAGCAGTGAAAAGGGCAATCAGCCCCAGCATTTT. It codes for CASSEKGNQPQHF.